The 13 T cell receptor beta chains in this list originate from one sample, sequenced in a study of T cells in localized non-small cell lung cancer. TCRdb's table, derived via immunoSEQ multiplex PCR, lists solely in-frame clones and lacks some. This sample has under 35,000 clones; around 80% occur once, and the top ten carry 15% to 20%. Source: peripheral blood, taken before any cancer treatment. The source is a male donor at least 60 years old with stage III squamous cell lung carcinoma.

V and J are TRBV19 and TRBJ2-6, with TRBD1 matching 7 bases. Germline CDR1 LNHDA, CDR2 SQIVND (reference sequence). V lost 6 bases to trimming and J lost 0 bases; unmatched junction nucleotides: 8. This CDR3 is 17 amino acids long. The CDR3, as DNA: TGTGCCAGTAGCCGGACAGGACCGAACTCTGGGGCCAACGTCCTGACTTTC. Translation: CASSRTGPNSGANVLTF.

CDR3 coding DNA: TGTGCCAGCAGCATATCTAGCGGGGACAGTGCTACGCAGTATTTT. Protein sequence: CASSISSGDSATQYF. V gene TRBV7-6 combines with J gene TRBJ2-3; 9 bases map to TRBD2. Germline-derived CDR1 and CDR2 are SGHVS and FNYEAQ. The CDR3 runs 15 residues. J was trimmed by 8 bases and V by 5 bases; bases with no gene match: 11.

This sequence joins TRBV6-1 and TRBJ1-3; D perhaps matches TRBD1 (6 bases). The CDR3 covers 17 residues. Germline V gene sequence: CDR1 MNHNS, CDR2 SASEGT. V dropped 4 bases and J dropped 3 bases, with 19 bases sitting between them. CDR3 region: CASSGGTRAFDGNTIYF. CDR3 bases: TGTGCCAGCAGTGGGGGGACAAGGGCCTTCGATGGAAACACCATATATTTT.

CDR3 sequence (DNA): TGTGCCACCTCCCCCTCGGAACACAATGAGCAGTTCTTC. Protein product: CATSPSEHNEQFF. The chain is built from TRBV7-9 and TRBJ2-1; D gene ambiguous. V was trimmed by 10 bases and J by 5 bases, leaving 15 bases between them. The CDR3 has 13 amino acids. Germline V gene sequence: CDR1 SEHNR, CDR2 FQNEAQ (reference sequence).

The rearrangement joins TRBV6-5 to TRBJ1-2; weak D call: TRBD1 (6 bases). The CDR3 runs to 14 residues. V lost 8 bases and J lost 4, with 17 bases in between. Germline V gives CDR1 MNHEY, CDR2 SVGAGI. The CDR3 DNA follows: TGTGCCAGCCGAAGGGGGGCGGCGAGCTATGGCTACACCTTC. This codes for CASRRGAASYGYTF.

This clone appeared a single time. The rearrangement uses TRBV4-3 and TRBJ2-1; 7 nucleotides match TRBD2. The V gene's germline CDR1 is LGHNA and CDR2 YSLEER. CDR3 length: 14 amino acids. After removal of 3 bases from V and 8 bases from J, the junction contained 7 bases not matched to a gene. The CDR3 reads CASSQLTSTDEQFF. The CDR3 coding sequence is TGCGCCAGCAGCCAGCTGACTAGCACAGATGAGCAGTTCTTC.

V and J are TRBV5-8 and TRBJ2-7; unclear D gene. V was pared by 0 bases and J by 4 bases, with 5 bases between. Per germline, CDR1 SGHTS and CDR2 YDEGEE. This CDR3 has 12 residues. The CDR3 protein is CASSLGQYEQYF. In DNA form, the CDR3 reads TGTGCCAGCAGCTTGGGCCAGTACGAGCAGTACTTC. The full variable domain, rest sourced from reference TRBV5-8 and TRBJ2-7, is EAGVTQSPTHLIKTRGQQATLRCSPISGHTSVYWYQQALGLGLQFLLWYDEGEERNRGNFPPRFSGRQFPNYSSELNVNALELEDSALYLCASSLGQYEQYFGPGTRLTVT.

This chain connects TRBV2 to TRBJ1-2; no clear D gene. The V and J ends lost 2 bases and 6 bases respectively, with 10 bases between them. The V gene's germline CDR1 is SNHLY and CDR2 FYNNEI. This CDR3 spans 13 amino acids. CDR3 DNA: TGTGCCAGCAGTGAAACAGCGTCCCATGGCTACACCTTC. This encodes CASSETASHGYTF.

V gene TRBV10-3 combines with J gene TRBJ2-1; TRBD2 aligns across 9 bases. Unmatched junction bases numbered 4, after V lost 4 bases and J lost 6 bases. The CDR3 covers 14 residues. The germline V gene has CDR1 ENHRY and CDR2 SYGVKD. The CDR3 DNA reads TGTGCCATCAGTGGGGGACTAGCTAGCAATGAGCAGTTCTTC. It yields the protein CAISGGLASNEQFF.

The V gene is TRBV7-6, the J gene TRBJ2-5; TRBD1 matches at 7 bases. Germline CDR1 and CDR2: SGHVS and FNYEAQ. Losses at the gene ends were 5 bases for V and 5 bases for J; bases not matched to a gene: 11. This CDR3 spans 15 amino acids. CDR3 DNA: TGTGCCAGCAGCCCTAACGACAGGGTTCGGGAGACCCAGTACTTC. Residues: CASSPNDRVRETQYF.

This chain joins TRBV6-1 and TRBJ2-5; TRBD2 might be the D (5 bases). The CDR3 has 14 residues. Trimming shortened V by 7 bases and J by 5 bases, and 17 bases separated the two germline ends. The germline V gene has CDR1 MNHNS and CDR2 SASEGT. The CDR3 spells CASTASRARETQYF. The CDR3 DNA reads as TGTGCCAGCACCGCCTCGCGGGCGCGGGAGACCCAGTACTTC.

V usage is TRBV28 and J usage is TRBJ1-2; no clear D gene. The CDR3 covers 17 residues. Germline V lookup: CDR1 MDHEN, CDR2 SYDVKM. Trimming removed 2 bases at V and 4 bases at J, with 20 bases between. The CDR3 DNA follows: TGTGCCAGCAGTTTAGAATGGAAACACGAGGCCTTCTATGGCTACACCTTC. Its protein product is CASSLEWKHEAFYGYTF.

The rearrangement uses TRBV9 and TRBJ1-3, with D possibly being TRBD1 (5 bases). Between the trimmed V and J ends, which lost 4 bases and 1 base, there was a span of 15 bases. The CDR3 loop spans 16 amino acids. Germline V CDR1 and CDR2: SGDLS, YYNGEE. The CDR3, as DNA: TGTGCCAGCAGCCCTGCGAGGGGAGGATCTGGAAACACCATATATTTT. Its translation is CASSPARGGSGNTIYF.